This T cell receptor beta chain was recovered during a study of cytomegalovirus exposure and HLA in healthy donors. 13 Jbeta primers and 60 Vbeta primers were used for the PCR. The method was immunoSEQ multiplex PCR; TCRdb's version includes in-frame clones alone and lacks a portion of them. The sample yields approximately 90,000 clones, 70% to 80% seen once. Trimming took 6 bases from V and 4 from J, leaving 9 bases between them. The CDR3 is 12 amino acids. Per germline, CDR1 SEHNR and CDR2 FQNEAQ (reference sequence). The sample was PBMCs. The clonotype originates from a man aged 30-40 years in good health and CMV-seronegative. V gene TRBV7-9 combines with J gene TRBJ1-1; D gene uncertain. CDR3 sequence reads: CASSLSGTEAFF. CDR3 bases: TGTGCCAGCAGTTTGTCAGGCACTGAAGCTTTCTTT.